The 3 T cell receptor beta chains below come from one sample, sequenced in a study of cytomegalovirus exposure and HLA in healthy donors. Vbeta (60) and Jbeta (13) primers were used in the PCR. Data came from immunoSEQ multiplex PCR; TCRdb stores just in-frame clones and leaves some out. Found here are 150,000 to 200,000 clones, about 75% of them singletons; the top ten hold around 8%. The sample taken for sequencing was PBMCs. The receptor set was obtained from a woman in her forties in good health and CMV-seropositive.

This clone was seen once. The chain links TRBV6-1 to TRBJ2-7; the match to TRBD2 covers 9 bases. Germline values: CDR1 MNHNS, CDR2 SASEGT. V shed 6 bases, J shed 5 bases, and the junction held 2 bases outside the gene matches. The CDR3 has 12 amino acids. CDR3 in amino acids: CASRAGGHEQYF. The CDR3 DNA reads as TGTGCCAGCAGAGCGGGGGGCCACGAGCAGTACTTC.

The rearrangement joins TRBV9 to TRBJ1-3, with D possibly matching TRBD1 (6 bases). This CDR3 has 14 amino acids. Germline values: CDR1 SGDLS, CDR2 YYNGEE. The germline V and J ends were trimmed by 3 bases and 1 base, with 8 bases remaining between them. The CDR3 DNA is TGTGCCAGCAGCGGTACAGGGTCTGGAAACACCATATATTTT. This sequence encodes CASSGTGSGNTIYF.

V usage is TRBV5-5 and J usage is TRBJ2-3; TRBD1 agrees at 7 bases. Per the germline V gene, CDR1 is SGHKS and CDR2 is YYEKEE (reference sequence). This CDR3 contains 15 residues. Germline trimming cut 3 bases from V and 0 bases from J; bases unmatched to any gene: 4. The CDR3 protein is CASSSRQGSTDTQYF. The CDR3 region has the DNA TGTGCCAGCAGCTCGAGACAGGGTAGCACAGATACGCAGTATTTT.